This paragraph reports one TCR beta chain. Trimming pared 4 bases from V and 7 bases from J, leaving 18 bases between. The germline V gene has CDR1 KGHDR and CDR2 SFDVKD. There are 15 residues in the CDR3. The sample comes from a study of blood T cell repertoires in COVID-19. Clones were sequenced by immunoSEQ multiplex PCR, and TCRdb holds only the in-frame ones, with some missing. Of approximately 300,000 clones in the sample, approximately 89% are singletons; the top ten hold 1.5% to 2%. This receptor was obtained from a woman in her thirties with COVID-19, enrolled during active disease. Sequenced material: peripheral blood. The chain couples TRBV24-1 to TRBJ1-1; perhaps TRBD1 as D (6 bases). This chain's CDR3 is CATSDSSTGKNEAFF. CDR3 bases: TGTGCCACCAGTGACTCTTCGACAGGAAAGAATGAAGCTTTCTTT.